The clone carrying this TCR beta chain was detected once. The germline V and J ends were trimmed by 4 bases and 3 bases, with 9 bases remaining between them. This CDR3 is 14 amino acids long. Germline V CDR1 and CDR2: SGHTA, FQGTGA. This record comes from a study of OX40 agonist ivuxolimab in advanced cancers. About the research overall: Males comprised approximately 81% of the group, whose mean age was approximately 60 years (range 23 to 79).

This table comes from immunoSEQ multiplex PCR, and its TCRdb copy is limited to in-frame clones, with some not included. Of roughly 60,000 clones listed, approximately 88% are singletons. The chain joins TRBV7-3 to TRBJ2-2, with D uncertain. The source of this sequence is an adult with an advanced solid tumor such as melanoma, head and neck, liver or kidney cancer. The material sequenced was CD4+ or CD8+ T cells sorted from blood, taken in a trial of the OX40 agonist ivuxolimab. The CDR3 DNA follows: TGTGCCAGCAGCTCGTATAGGTACACCGGGGAGCTGTTTTTT. This codes for CASSSYRYTGELFF.